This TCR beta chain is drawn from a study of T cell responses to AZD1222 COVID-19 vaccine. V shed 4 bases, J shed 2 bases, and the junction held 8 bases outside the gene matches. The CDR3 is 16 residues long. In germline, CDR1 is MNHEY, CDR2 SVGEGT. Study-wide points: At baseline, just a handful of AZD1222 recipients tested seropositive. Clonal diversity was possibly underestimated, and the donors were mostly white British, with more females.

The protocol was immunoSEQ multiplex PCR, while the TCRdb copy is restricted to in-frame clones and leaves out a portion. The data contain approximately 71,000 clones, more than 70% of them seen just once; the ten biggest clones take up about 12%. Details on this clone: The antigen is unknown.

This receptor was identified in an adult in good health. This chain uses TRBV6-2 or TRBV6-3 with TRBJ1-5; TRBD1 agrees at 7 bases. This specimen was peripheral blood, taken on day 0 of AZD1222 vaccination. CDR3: CASSSFRDRGNQPQHF. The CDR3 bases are TGTGCCAGCAGTTCCTTCCGGGACAGAGGCAATCAGCCCCAGCATTTT.